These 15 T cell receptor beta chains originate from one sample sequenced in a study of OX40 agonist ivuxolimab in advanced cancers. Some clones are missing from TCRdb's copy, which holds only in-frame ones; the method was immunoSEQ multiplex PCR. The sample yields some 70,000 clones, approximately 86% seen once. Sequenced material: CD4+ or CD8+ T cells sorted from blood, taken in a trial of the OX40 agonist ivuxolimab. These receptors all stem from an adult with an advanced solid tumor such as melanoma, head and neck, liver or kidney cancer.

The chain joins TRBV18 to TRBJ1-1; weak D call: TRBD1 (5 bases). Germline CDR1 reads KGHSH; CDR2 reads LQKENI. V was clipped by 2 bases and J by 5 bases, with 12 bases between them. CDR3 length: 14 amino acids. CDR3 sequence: CASSPSSWGTEAFF. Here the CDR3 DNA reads TGTGCCAGCTCACCATCTTCTTGGGGGACTGAAGCTTTCTTT.

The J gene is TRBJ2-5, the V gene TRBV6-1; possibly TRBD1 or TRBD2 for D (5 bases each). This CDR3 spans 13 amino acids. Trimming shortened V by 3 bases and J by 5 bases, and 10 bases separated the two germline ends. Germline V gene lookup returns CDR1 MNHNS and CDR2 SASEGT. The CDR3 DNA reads TGTGCCAGCAGTGAGGGGGTGAGGGAGACCCAGTACTTC. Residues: CASSEGVRETQYF.

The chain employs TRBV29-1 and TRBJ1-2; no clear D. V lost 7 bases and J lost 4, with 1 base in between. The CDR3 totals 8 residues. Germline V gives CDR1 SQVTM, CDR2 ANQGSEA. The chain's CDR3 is CSAYGYTF. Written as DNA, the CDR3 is TGCAGCGCCTATGGCTACACCTTC.

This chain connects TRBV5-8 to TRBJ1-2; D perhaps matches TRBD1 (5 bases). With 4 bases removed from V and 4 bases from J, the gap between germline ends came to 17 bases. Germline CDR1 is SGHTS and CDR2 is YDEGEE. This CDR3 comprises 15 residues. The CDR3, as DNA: TGTGCCAGCAGCCAGGGAGCCGCCGATCTCTATGGCTACACCTTC. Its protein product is CASSQGAADLYGYTF. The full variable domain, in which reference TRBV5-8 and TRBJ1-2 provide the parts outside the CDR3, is EAGVTQSPTHLIKTRGQQATLRCSPISGHTSVYWYQQALGLGLQFLLWYDEGEERNRGNFPPRFSGRQFPNYSSELNVNALELEDSALYLCASSQGAADLYGYTFGSGTRLTVV.

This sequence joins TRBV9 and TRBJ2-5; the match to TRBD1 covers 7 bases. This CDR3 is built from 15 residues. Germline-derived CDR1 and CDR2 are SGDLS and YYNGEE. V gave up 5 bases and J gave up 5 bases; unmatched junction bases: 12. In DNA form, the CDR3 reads TGTGCCAGCAGTGCTACAGGGGTCCTTCGGGAGACCCAGTACTTC. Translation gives CASSATGVLRETQYF. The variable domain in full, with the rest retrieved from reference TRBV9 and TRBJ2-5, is DSGVTQTPKHLITATGQRVTLRCSPRSGDLSVYWYQQSLDQGLQFLIQYYNGEERAKGNILERFSAQQFPDLHSELNLSSLELGDSALYFCASSATGVLRETQYFGPGTRLLVL.

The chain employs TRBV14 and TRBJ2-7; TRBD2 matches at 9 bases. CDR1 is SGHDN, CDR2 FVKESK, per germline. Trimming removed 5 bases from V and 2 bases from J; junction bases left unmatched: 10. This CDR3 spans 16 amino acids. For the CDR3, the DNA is TGTGCCAGCAGCTCCCTCGTAGCGGGAGTGCCCTACGAGCAGTACTTC. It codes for CASSSLVAGVPYEQYF.

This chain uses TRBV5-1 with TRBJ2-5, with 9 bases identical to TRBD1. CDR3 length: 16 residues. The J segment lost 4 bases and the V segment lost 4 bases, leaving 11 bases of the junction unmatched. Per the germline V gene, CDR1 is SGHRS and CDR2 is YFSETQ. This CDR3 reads CASSPEGTGTGETQYF. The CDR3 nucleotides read TGCGCCAGCAGCCCCGAAGGGACAGGGACGGGAGAGACCCAGTACTTC.

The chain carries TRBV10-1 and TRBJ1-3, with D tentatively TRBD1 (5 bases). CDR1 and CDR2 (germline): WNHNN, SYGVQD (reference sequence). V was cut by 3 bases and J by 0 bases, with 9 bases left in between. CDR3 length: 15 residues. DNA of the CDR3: TGCGCCAGCAGTGATGGGGCGAACTCTGGAAACACCATATATTTT. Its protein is CASSDGANSGNTIYF.

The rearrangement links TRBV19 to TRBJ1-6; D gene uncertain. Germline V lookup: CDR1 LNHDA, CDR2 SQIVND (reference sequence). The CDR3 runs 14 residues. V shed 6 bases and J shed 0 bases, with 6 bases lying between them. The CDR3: CASRGSSYNSPLHF. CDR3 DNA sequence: TGTGCCAGTAGGGGTAGCTCCTATAATTCACCCCTCCACTTT.

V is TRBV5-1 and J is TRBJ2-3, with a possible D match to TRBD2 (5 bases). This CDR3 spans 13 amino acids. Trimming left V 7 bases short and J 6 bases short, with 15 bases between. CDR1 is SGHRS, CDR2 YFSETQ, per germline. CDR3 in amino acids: CASSPGRRDTQYF. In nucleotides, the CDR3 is TGCGCCAGCTCGCCGGGCCGGAGGGATACGCAGTATTTT. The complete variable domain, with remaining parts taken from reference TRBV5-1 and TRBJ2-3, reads KAGVTQTPRYLIKTRGQQVTLSCSPISGHRSVSWYQQTPGQGLQFLFEYFSETQRNKGNFPGRFSGRQFSNSRSEMNVSTLELGDSALYLCASSPGRRDTQYFGPGTRLTVL.

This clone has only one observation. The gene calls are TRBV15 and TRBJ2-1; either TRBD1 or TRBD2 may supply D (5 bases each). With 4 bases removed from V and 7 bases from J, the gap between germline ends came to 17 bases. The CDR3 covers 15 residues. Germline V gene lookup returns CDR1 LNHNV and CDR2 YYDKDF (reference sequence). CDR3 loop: CATSKRWDGENEQFF. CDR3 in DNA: TGTGCCACCAGCAAAAGATGGGACGGGGAGAATGAGCAGTTCTTC.

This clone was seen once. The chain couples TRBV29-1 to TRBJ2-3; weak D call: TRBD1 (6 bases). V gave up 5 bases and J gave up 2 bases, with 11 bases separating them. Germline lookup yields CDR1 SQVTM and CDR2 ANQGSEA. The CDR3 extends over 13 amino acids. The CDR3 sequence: CSVQRGHTDTQYF. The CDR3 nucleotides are TGCAGCGTTCAGAGGGGACACACAGATACGCAGTATTTT.

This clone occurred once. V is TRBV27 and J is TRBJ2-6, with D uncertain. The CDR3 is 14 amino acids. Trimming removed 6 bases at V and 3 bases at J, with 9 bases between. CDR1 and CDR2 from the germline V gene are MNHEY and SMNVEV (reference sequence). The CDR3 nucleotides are TGTGCCAGCAGACCTGGTGGTGGGGCCAACGTCCTGACTTTC. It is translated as CASRPGGGANVLTF. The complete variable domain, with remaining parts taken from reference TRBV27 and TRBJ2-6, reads EAQVTQNPRYLITVTGKKLTVTCSQNMNHEYMSWYRQDPGLGLRQIYYSMNVEVTDKGDVPEGYKVSRKEKRNFPLILESPSPNQTSLYFCASRPGGGANVLTFGAGSRLTVL.

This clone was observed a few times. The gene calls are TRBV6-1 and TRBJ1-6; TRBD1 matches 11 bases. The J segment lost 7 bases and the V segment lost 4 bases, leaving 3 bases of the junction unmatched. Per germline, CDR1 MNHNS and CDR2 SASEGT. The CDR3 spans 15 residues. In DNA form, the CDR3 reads TGTGCCAGCAGTGCCGGGACAGGGGGGAATTCACCCCTCCACTTT. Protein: CASSAGTGGNSPLHF.

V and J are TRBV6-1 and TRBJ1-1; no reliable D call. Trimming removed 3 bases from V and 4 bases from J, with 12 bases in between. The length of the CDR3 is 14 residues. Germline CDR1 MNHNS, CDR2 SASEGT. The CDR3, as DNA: TGTGCCAGCAGTGAGGGTGTTGGGTCCACTGAAGCTTTCTTT. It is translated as CASSEGVGSTEAFF.